Listed below are T cell receptor beta chains from one sample, sequenced in a study of blood T cell repertoires in COVID-19. Assay used: immunoSEQ multiplex PCR; TCRdb lists only in-frame clones, some missing. The table has tens of thousands of clones, about nine tenths seen once. Sequencing was done on a sample of peripheral blood. The receptors stem from a man in his 60s with COVID-19, enrolled during active disease. Each CDR3 is given with its conserved first and last residue. D genes are given only for firm matches. Clone sizes are given selectively: once, few, many, or a class where the clone is expanded.

>TRBV18|TRBJ2-1|TRBD2|few
CASSPLAGGGEQFF
TGTGCCAGCTCACCACTAGCGGGAGGTGGTGAGCAGTTCTTC
>TRBV5-1|TRBJ2-1|NA|NA
CASSADISSYNEQFF
TGCGCCAGCAGTGCGGACATTAGCTCCTACAATGAGCAGTTCTTC
>TRBV7-8|TRBJ1-1|NA|NA
CASSSYREGTEAFF
TGTGCCAGCAGCTCCTACAGGGAGGGGACTGAAGCTTTCTTT
>TRBV19|TRBJ2-7|TRBD1|once
CASSANRGYEQYF
TGTGCCAGTAGTGCGAACAGGGGCTACGAGCAGTACTTC
>TRBV4-3|TRBJ1-3|NA|NA
CASSQGPGREDGNTIYF
TGCGCCAGCAGCCAAGGCCCAGGAAGGGAGGATGGAAACACCATATATTTT
>TRBV7-2|TRBJ1-4|TRBD1|NA
CASSRQGTTNEKLFF
TGTGCCAGCAGCAGACAGGGTACAACTAATGAAAAACTGTTTTTT
>TRBV11-3|TRBJ1-6|NA|NA
CASSREQGGSPLHF
TGTGCCAGCAGTCGCGAACAGGGTGGGTCACCCCTCCACTTT
>TRBV6-5|TRBJ1-4|NA|NA
CASSLNLREKLFF
TGTGCCAGCAGCCTAAATTTGAGAGAAAAACTGTTTTTT
>TRBV6-1|TRBJ1-2|TRBD1|NA
CASSEIPQGDGYTF
TGTGCCAGCAGTGAAATCCCACAGGGGGATGGCTACACCTTC
>TRBV10-1|TRBJ2-1|TRBD2|NA
CASSESAGEGYDEQFF
TGCGCCAGCAGTGAGTCGGCGGGAGAGGGCTACGATGAGCAGTTCTTC
>TRBV13|TRBJ2-7|TRBD1|NA
CASSLNLGRGYSYEQYF
TGTGCCAGCAGCTTGAATCTTGGCAGGGGGTACTCCTACGAGCAGTACTTC
>TRBV11-1|TRBJ2-7|NA|NA
CASSFPGRGSSYEQYF
TGTGCCAGCAGCTTCCCGGGACGGGGGAGCTCCTACGAGCAGTACTTC
>TRBV9|TRBJ1-1|TRBD1|NA
CASSVTTQGDTEAFF
TGTGCCAGCAGCGTAACGACCCAGGGGGACACTGAAGCTTTCTTT
>TRBV30|TRBJ2-5|TRBD1|NA
CAWSQPSTGGETQYF
TGTGCCTGGAGTCAACCCTCGACAGGGGGAGAGACCCAGTACTTC
>TRBV5-1|TRBJ1-1|TRBD1|NA
CASSISGGTEAFF
TGCGCCAGCAGCATCTCAGGGGGCACTGAAGCTTTCTTT
>TRBV29-1|TRBJ1-2|TRBD1|NA
CSVDWGQNGYTF
TGCAGCGTTGATTGGGGACAGAATGGCTACACCTTC
>TRBV4-2|TRBJ1-1|TRBD1|few
CASSQQGGNTEAFF
TGTGCCAGCAGCCAACAGGGGGGGAACACTGAAGCTTTCTTT
>TRBV5-4|TRBJ2-7|TRBD1|NA
CASSLVGTGNEQYF
TGTGCCAGCAGCTTGGTGGGGACAGGGAACGAGCAGTACTTC
>TRBV5-1|TRBJ2-7|TRBD1|NA
CASSGTGVDEQYF
TGCGCCAGCAGCGGGACAGGGGTAGACGAGCAGTACTTC
>TRBV4-3|TRBJ1-4|NA|NA
CASSQGNREGEKLFF
TGCGCCAGCAGCCAAGGGAACAGGGAGGGTGAAAAACTGTTTTTT
>TRBV15|TRBJ1-1|NA|NA
CATSRAPGEGNTEAFF
TGTGCCACCAGCAGAGCCCCAGGGGAGGGGAACACTGAAGCTTTCTTT
>TRBV19|TRBJ2-7|TRBD1|NA
CASTKDRTSYEQYF
TGTGCCAGCACCAAGGACAGGACGAGCTACGAGCAGTACTTC
>TRBV30|TRBJ1-1|NA|NA
CAWSLYTEAFF
TGTGCCTGGAGCCTATACACTGAAGCTTTCTTT
>TRBV9|TRBJ2-2|NA|NA
CASSGGGGGDTGELFF
TGTGCCAGCAGCGGCGGAGGAGGGGGCGATACCGGGGAGCTGTTTTTT
>TRBV19|TRBJ1-2|NA|NA
CALVVGGYTF
TGTGCCTTAGTAGTCGGTGGCTACACCTTC
>TRBV11-2|TRBJ2-3|NA|NA
CASRGTTDTDTQYF
TGTGCCAGCCGAGGGACAACGGACACAGATACGCAGTATTTT
>TRBV5-4|TRBJ1-3|NA|NA
CASSLDLESGNTIYF
TGTGCCAGCAGCTTGGATCTGGAGTCTGGAAACACCATATATTTT
>TRBV13|TRBJ2-4|TRBD2|NA
CASRPFGRVAKNIQYF
TGTGCCAGCAGACCATTTGGGAGGGTGGCCAAAAACATTCAGTACTTC
>TRBV19|TRBJ2-3|NA|NA
CASSIAGADTQYF
TGTGCCAGTAGTATAGCGGGAGCAGATACGCAGTATTTT
>TRBV14|TRBJ2-3|NA|NA
CASSLDSSDTQYF
TGTGCCAGCAGCCTCGACAGCTCAGATACGCAGTATTTT
>TRBV30|TRBJ1-2|NA|NA
CAWSRGNFGYTF
TGTGCCTGGAGTAGGGGGAATTTTGGCTACACCTTC
>TRBV24-1|TRBJ2-3|NA|NA
CATSVVDRQYF
TGTGCCACCAGTGTTGTCGACAGGCAGTATTTT
>TRBV6-5|TRBJ1-6|NA|NA
CASSSSPGLWDSPLHF
TGTGCCAGCAGTTCATCGCCGGGGTTGTGGGATTCACCCCTCCACTTT
>TRBV6-2/TRBV6-3|TRBJ1-1|NA|few
CASSSTTVNTEAFF
TGTGCCAGCAGTTCCACGACAGTCAACACTGAAGCTTTCTTT
>TRBV27|TRBJ1-6|NA|NA
CASTPSPDYNSPLHF
TGTGCCAGCACCCCGTCGCCAGATTATAATTCACCCCTCCACTTT
>TRBV10-1|TRBJ2-1|NA|NA
CASSDRVTLSNEQFF
TGCGCCAGCAGTGATCGGGTGACCCTGTCCAATGAGCAGTTCTTC
>TRBV15|TRBJ2-7|TRBD1|NA
CATSSTYGTGGSGEQYF
TGTGCCACCAGCAGTACTTACGGGACAGGGGGCTCTGGGGAGCAGTACTTC
>TRBV28|TRBJ1-1|TRBD1|NA
CASSSGTGNVYPAFF
TGTGCCAGCAGTTCCGGGACAGGCAACGTCTATCCAGCTTTCTTT
>TRBV6-6|TRBJ1-1|NA|NA
CASRGDVNTEAFF
TGTGCCAGCCGGGGTGACGTGAACACTGAAGCTTTCTTT
>TRBV12-5|TRBJ1-1|NA|NA
CASGLDDLELNTEAFF
TGTGCTAGTGGTTTGGACGATCTGGAGCTAAACACTGAAGCTTTCTTT
>TRBV19|TRBJ2-4|TRBD1|NA
CASSSSDRGGIQYF
TGTGCCAGTAGTTCCTCAGACAGGGGTGGCATTCAGTACTTC